These 21 T cell receptor beta chains were all obtained from the same sample, sequenced in a study of T cell repertoires in cytomegalovirus infection. MiXCR, run by TCRdb on the reads, gives a single entry per CDR3 protein. The sample consists of tens of thousands of distinct CDR3 sequences, 20% to 25% of them appearing once. These receptors lack a known antigen. Source: CD8+ T cells from cultured PBMCs, taken from culture after CMV antigen stimulation. The source is a human donor in good health (CMV status not recorded). Some clones in this sample may be carry-over from other donors' samples.

The chain recombines TRBV6-5 with TRBJ2-7, with unresolved D. Germline V gives CDR1 MNHEY, CDR2 SVGAGI. This CDR3 comprises 13 residues. Between the trimmed V and J ends, which lost 0 bases and 2 bases, there was a span of 5 bases. The CDR3, as DNA: TGTGCCAGCAGTTACTCCGGGCCCTACGAGCAGTACTTC. This codes for CASSYSGPYEQYF.

This clonotype showed up just a few times. The rearrangement links TRBV6-1 to TRBJ2-1; 7 bases map to TRBD2. Germline-derived CDR1 and CDR2 are MNHNS and SASEGT. This CDR3 comprises 15 residues. Trimming cost V 7 bases and J 5 bases; bases outside gene matches: 11. CDR3 DNA sequence: TGTGCCAGCACCCTTCATGTGGGAGGGAACAATGAGCAGTTCTTC. Translation gives CASTLHVGGNNEQFF.

The chain combines TRBV7-6 with TRBJ2-5, with 7 bases lining up with TRBD1. The CDR3 sequence is 18 residues long. Germline V gene data show CDR1 as SGHVS and CDR2 as FNYEAQ. The V gene end was trimmed by 1 base and the J gene end by 1 base; junction bases not matched to a gene: 12. The CDR3 DNA reads as TGTGCCAGCAGCTTAGATGGGACAGCCGAGATGCTCCAAGAGACCCAGTACTTC. Protein sequence: CASSLDGTAEMLQETQYF.

The chain recombines TRBV12-3 or TRBV12-4 with TRBJ2-1; no firm D call. The ends were cut back, 4 bases at V and 1 base at J, with 8 bases in the middle. CDR3 size: 14 residues. CDR3 sequence (DNA): TGTGCCAGCAGTTCTGACGGATCCTACAATGAGCAGTTCTTC. It is translated as CASSSDGSYNEQFF.

This clonotype was counted a few times. The chain is built from TRBV7-9 and TRBJ2-7; D not certain. CDR3 length: 12 amino acids. Trimming stripped 3 bases from V and 5 bases from J, with 8 bases between. The germline V gene encodes CDR1 SEHNR and CDR2 FQNEAQ (reference sequence). DNA of the CDR3: TGTGCCAGCAGCTTGAAGCTTGACGAGCAGTACTTC. This sequence encodes CASSLKLDEQYF.

This clonotype was seen ten or more times. This rearrangement joins TRBV7-2 to TRBJ1-1; D not certain. The CDR3 spans 12 residues. V was clipped by 2 bases and J by 0 bases, with 1 base between them. Per germline, CDR1 SGHTA and CDR2 FQGNSA. The CDR3 nucleotides are TGTGCCAGCAGCTTACTGAACACTGAAGCTTTCTTT. It specifies CASSLLNTEAFF.

This clonotype was seen more than once but under ten times. The J gene is TRBJ1-2, the V gene TRBV7-2; TRBD1 might be the D (6 bases). The CDR3 totals 14 residues. CDR1 is SGHTA and CDR2 is FQGNSA in the germline V gene. V was trimmed by 5 bases and J by 1 base, leaving 11 bases between them. The CDR3 nucleotides read TGTGCCAGCAGCCACCGGGACATTAACTATGGCTACACCTTC. It is translated as CASSHRDINYGYTF.

The chain recombines TRBV19 with TRBJ1-5; D gene ambiguous. Trimming left V 6 bases short and J 2 bases short, with 17 bases between. Looked up from germline, CDR1 is LNHDA and CDR2 is SQIVND (reference sequence). The CDR3 length is 16 residues. CDR3 region: CASRAMEGLGNQPQHF. The CDR3 DNA reads as TGTGCCAGTAGGGCTATGGAGGGTTTGGGCAATCAGCCCCAGCATTTT.

This sequence joins TRBV10-3 and TRBJ2-7, with a tentative D call TRBD1 (5 bases). Trimming took 0 bases from V and 5 from J, leaving 17 bases between them. Germline lookup yields CDR1 ENHRY and CDR2 SYGVKD. There are 16 residues in the CDR3. The CDR3 reads CAISESITQGLNEQYF. In DNA, the CDR3 is TGTGCCATCAGTGAGTCGATTACCCAGGGCTTGAACGAGCAGTACTTC.

This clonotype was detected only a few times. The chain couples TRBV30 to TRBJ1-2; D ambiguous. V dropped 5 bases and J dropped 9 bases, with 13 bases sitting between them. The CDR3 has 11 residues. The germline CDR1 and CDR2 sequences are GTSNPN and SVGIG (reference sequence). The CDR3 region has the DNA TGTGCCTGGGGACTTGCAATCCGCTACACCTTC. Encoded protein: CAWGLAIRYTF.

This chain links TRBV2 with TRBJ2-7, with 7 bases matching TRBD1. This CDR3 has 14 amino acids. Germline CDR1 reads SNHLY; CDR2 reads FYNNEI. V lost 4 bases, J lost 0 bases, and 3 bases stayed unmatched. CDR3 region: CASSGQGSSYEQYF. CDR3 nucleotides: TGTGCCAGCAGTGGACAGGGCAGCTCCTACGAGCAGTACTTC.

This chain joins TRBV7-2 and TRBJ1-2; D is unclear. CDR1 is SGHTA, CDR2 FQGNSA, per germline. CDR3 length equals 14 residues. Deletions cut 2 bases from V and 0 bases from J, with 7 bases between. CDR3 sequence: CASSLIMTNYGYTF. CDR3 bases: TGTGCCAGCAGCTTAATTATGACTAACTATGGCTACACCTTC.

This clonotype has more than one count but fewer than ten. The chain has TRBV5-1 and TRBJ2-3; D is undetermined. Germline V gives CDR1 SGHRS, CDR2 YFSETQ. The CDR3 has 14 residues. The V end lost 0 bases, the J end lost 3 bases, and 8 bases lay between the germline ends. The CDR3 DNA sequence: TGCGCCAGCAGCTTGGAAAGGGCGACAGATACGCAGTATTTT. Translation gives CASSLERATDTQYF.

The genes are TRBV11-2 and TRBJ1-1; 8 bases line up with TRBD1. The CDR3 is made up of 14 amino acids. Germline loops: CDR1 SGHAT, CDR2 FQNNGV. After removal of 5 bases from V and 2 bases from J, the junction contained 4 bases not matched to a gene. The CDR3 coding sequence is TGTGCCAGCAGCCCGACAGGGGCAAACACTGAAGCTTTCTTT. Translated, it gives CASSPTGANTEAFF.

This clonotype was recorded a few times. The chain employs TRBV28 and TRBJ2-5; 11 nucleotides match TRBD1. After removal of 5 bases from V and 4 bases from J, the junction contained 18 bases not matched to a gene. The CDR3 is 19 amino acids. Germline values: CDR1 MDHEN, CDR2 SYDVKM. Written as DNA, the CDR3 is TGTGCCAGCAGTGATCGGGGGACAGGGGGTTTTATGGGAAGAGAGACCCAGTACTTC. Protein sequence: CASSDRGTGGFMGRETQYF.

This clonotype has more than one count but fewer than ten. This sequence joins TRBV7-8 and TRBJ2-1; unclear D gene. V was cut by 3 bases and J by 3 bases, with 18 bases left in between. This CDR3 comprises 17 residues. Per germline, CDR1 SGHVS and CDR2 FQNEAQ. The CDR3 spells CASSLVGRATYYNEQFF. DNA for the CDR3: TGTGCCAGCAGCTTGGTGGGTCGGGCAACCTACTACAATGAGCAGTTCTTC.

V gene TRBV19 combines with J gene TRBJ2-1, with 8 bases aligning to TRBD2. J lost 10 bases, V lost 9 bases, and 8 bases had no gene match. CDR3 size: 12 residues. Germline V gene sequence: CDR1 LNHDA, CDR2 SQIVND (reference sequence). The CDR3 DNA sequence: TGTGCCAGCGGGGGGGCCACAGGAGAGCAGTTCTTC. Translating it yields CASGGATGEQFF.

The rearrangement uses TRBV7-3 and TRBJ2-1; D is undetermined. CDR1 SGHTA and CDR2 FQGTGA come from the germline V gene. V lost 8 bases, J lost 3 bases, and 8 bases lay in between. The CDR3 runs 12 residues. The DNA for the CDR3 is TGTGCCAGCGGTAAGGGCTACAATGAGCAGTTCTTC. As protein: CASGKGYNEQFF.

This clonotype has a count of ten or more. V usage is TRBV27 and J usage is TRBJ2-3; 8 nucleotides match TRBD1. The trim removed 5 bases at V and 3 bases at J, leaving 7 bases unmatched. Per germline, CDR1 MNHEY and CDR2 SMNVEV (reference sequence). The CDR3 contains 15 residues. In DNA, the CDR3 is TGTGCCAGCAGTCCCAGGGGGCGCCTTACAGATACGCAGTATTTT. Translated: CASSPRGRLTDTQYF.

V gene TRBV6-2 or TRBV6-3 combines with J gene TRBJ1-5, with a weak D call TRBD1 (5 bases). Germline assignment: CDR1 MNHEY and CDR2 SVGEGT. This CDR3 comprises 15 residues. V was cut by 5 bases and J by 3 bases, with 14 bases left in between. The CDR3 reads CASSPRDGFNQPQHF. The CDR3 DNA sequence: TGTGCCAGCAGTCCCCGGGACGGCTTCAATCAGCCCCAGCATTTT.

The chain recombines TRBV19 with TRBJ1-5, with D unclear. Trimming removed 8 bases from V and 3 bases from J, with 14 bases in between. The CDR3 is made up of 14 amino acids. The germline CDR1 and CDR2 sequences are LNHDA and SQIVND (reference sequence). CDR3 DNA: TGTGCCAGTTCCGACGTCGGATTCAATCAGCCCCAGCATTTT. It specifies CASSDVGFNQPQHF.